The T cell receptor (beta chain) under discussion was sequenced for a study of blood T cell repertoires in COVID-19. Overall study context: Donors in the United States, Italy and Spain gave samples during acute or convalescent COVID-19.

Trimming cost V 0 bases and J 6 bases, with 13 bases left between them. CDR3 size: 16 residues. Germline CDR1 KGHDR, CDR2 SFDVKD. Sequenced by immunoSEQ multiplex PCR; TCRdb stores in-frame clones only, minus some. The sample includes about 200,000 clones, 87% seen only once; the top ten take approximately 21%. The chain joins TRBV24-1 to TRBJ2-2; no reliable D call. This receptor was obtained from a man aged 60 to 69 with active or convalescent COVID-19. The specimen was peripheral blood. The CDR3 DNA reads TGTGCCACCAGTGATTTGAACTCACCCCCGCCCGGGGAGCTGTTTTTT. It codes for CATSDLNSPPPGELFF.